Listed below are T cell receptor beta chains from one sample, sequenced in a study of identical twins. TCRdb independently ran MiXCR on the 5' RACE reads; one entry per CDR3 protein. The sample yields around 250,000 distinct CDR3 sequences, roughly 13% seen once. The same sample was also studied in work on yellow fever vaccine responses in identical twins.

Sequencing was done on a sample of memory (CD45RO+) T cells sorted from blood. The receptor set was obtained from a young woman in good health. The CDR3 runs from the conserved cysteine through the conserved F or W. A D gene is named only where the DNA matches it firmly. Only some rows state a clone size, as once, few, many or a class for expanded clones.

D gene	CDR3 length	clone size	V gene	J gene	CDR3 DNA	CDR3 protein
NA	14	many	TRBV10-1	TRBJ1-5	TGCGCCAGCAGTGAGGCAGCCGGCAATCAGCCCCAGCATTTT	CASSEAAGNQPQHF
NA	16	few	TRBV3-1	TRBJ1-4	TGTGCCAGCAGCCCACAAGGCGGCTCAACTAATGAAAAACTGTTTTTT	CASSPQGGSTNEKLFF
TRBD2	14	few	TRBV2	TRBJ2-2	TGTGCCAGCACGGGGGGAGGGCCGGCCGGGGAGCTGTTTTTT	CASTGGGPAGELFF
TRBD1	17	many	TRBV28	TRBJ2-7	TGTGCCAGCAGTTTCTCCGGTGGTGCACAGGGGGACTACGAGCAGTACTTC	CASSFSGGAQGDYEQYF
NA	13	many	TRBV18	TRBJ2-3	TGTGCCAGCTCACCCCTCGTGGCAGATACGCAGTATTTT	CASSPLVADTQYF
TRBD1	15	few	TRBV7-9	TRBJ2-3	TGTGCCAGCAGCCGGCTGGGACAGGGCACAGATACGCAGTATTTT	CASSRLGQGTDTQYF
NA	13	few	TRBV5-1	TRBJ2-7	TGCGCCAGCAGCCGCAGGGTTTCCTACGAGCAGTACTTC	CASSRRVSYEQYF
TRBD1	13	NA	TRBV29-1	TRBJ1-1	TGCAGCGCTCAGACAGGGTGGGACACTGAAGCTTTCTTT	CSAQTGWDTEAFF
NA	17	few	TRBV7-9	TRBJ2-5	TGTGCCAGCAGCACCCGAAAACTGACAGCGTTCCAAGAGACCCAGTACTTC	CASSTRKLTAFQETQYF
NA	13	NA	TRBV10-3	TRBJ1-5	TGTGCCATCAGTGTTGAGGTCTCGCAGCCCCAGCATTTT	CAISVEVSQPQHF
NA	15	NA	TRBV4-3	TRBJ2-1	TGCGCCAGCAGCCCCAGAGGGGGAGGTTACAATGAGCAGTTCTTC	CASSPRGGGYNEQFF
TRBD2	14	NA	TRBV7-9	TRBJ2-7	TGTGCCAGCCGACTAGCGGGAGTGCCCTACGAGCAGTACTTC	CASRLAGVPYEQYF
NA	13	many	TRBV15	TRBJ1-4	TGTGCCACCAGCAGAGCTATAAATGAAAAACTGTTTTTT	CATSRAINEKLFF
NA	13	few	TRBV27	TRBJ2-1	TGTGCCAGCAGTTTATCGATCGGTAGTCAGCAGTTCTTC	CASSLSIGSQQFF
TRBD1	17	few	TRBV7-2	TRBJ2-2	TGTGCCAGCAGCCCAAGATGGACAGGGCTTAACACCGGGGAGCTGTTTTTT	CASSPRWTGLNTGELFF
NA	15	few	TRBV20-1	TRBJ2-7	TGCAGTGCTAGAGATCTACAGCAACCCTCCTACGAGCAGTACTTC	CSARDLQQPSYEQYF
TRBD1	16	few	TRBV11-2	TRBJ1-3	TGTGCCAGCAGCCAACCTGGAAGGACAGGGGGGAACACCATATATTTT	CASSQPGRTGGNTIYF
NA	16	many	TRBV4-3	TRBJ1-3	TGCGCCAGCAGCCAAGGAGCAGATATCTCTGGAAACACCATATATTTT	CASSQGADISGNTIYF
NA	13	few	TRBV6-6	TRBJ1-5	TGTGCCAGCAGTTTTACAGGGAATCAGCCCCAGCATTTT	CASSFTGNQPQHF
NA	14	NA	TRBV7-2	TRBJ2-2	TGTGCCAGCAGCTTAGCAGGATACGCCGGGGAGCTGTTTTTT	CASSLAGYAGELFF
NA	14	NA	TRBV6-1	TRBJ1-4	TGTGCCAGCAGTCCGGGGAGGCGGGAAGAAAAACTGTTTTTT	CASSPGRREEKLFF
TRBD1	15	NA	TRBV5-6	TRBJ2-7	TGTGCCAGCAGCGAGGACAGGGGGGTTTCCTACGAGCAGTACTTC	CASSEDRGVSYEQYF
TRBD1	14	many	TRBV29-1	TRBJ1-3	TGCAGCGCCTTACAGGGGTCCTCTGGAAACACCATATATTTT	CSALQGSSGNTIYF
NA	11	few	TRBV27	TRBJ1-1	TGTGCCAGCACCTCTTGGGCTGAAGCTTTCTTT	CASTSWAEAFF
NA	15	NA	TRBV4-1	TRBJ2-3	TGCGCCAGCGGGGCTCTAGTGGGACTCACAGATACGCAGTATTTT	CASGALVGLTDTQYF
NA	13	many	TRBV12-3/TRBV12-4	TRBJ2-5	TGTGCCAGCAGTCCGGACCTTCGAGAGACCCAGTACTTC	CASSPDLRETQYF
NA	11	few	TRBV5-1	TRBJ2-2	TGCGCCAGCACCGAGGGCGGGGAGCTGTTTTTT	CASTEGGELFF
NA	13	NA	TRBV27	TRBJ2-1	TGTGCCAGCAGTCCGCCTCCGTACAATGAGCAGTTCTTC	CASSPPPYNEQFF
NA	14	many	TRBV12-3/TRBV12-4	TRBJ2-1	TGTGCCAGCAGTTTTGATCCCTTAACGGGGGGCCAGTTCTTC	CASSFDPLTGGQFF